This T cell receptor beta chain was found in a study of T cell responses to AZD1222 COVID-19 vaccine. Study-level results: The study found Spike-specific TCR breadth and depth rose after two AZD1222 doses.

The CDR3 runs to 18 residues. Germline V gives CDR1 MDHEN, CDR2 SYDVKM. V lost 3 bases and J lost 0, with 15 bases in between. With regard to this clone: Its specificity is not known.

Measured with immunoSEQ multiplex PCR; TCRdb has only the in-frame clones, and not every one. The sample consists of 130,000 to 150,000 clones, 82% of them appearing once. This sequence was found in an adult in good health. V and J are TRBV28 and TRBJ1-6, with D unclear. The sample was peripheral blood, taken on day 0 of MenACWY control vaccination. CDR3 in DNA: TGTGCCAGCAGTTTCACTTCGACGGCGAGCTCCTATAATTCACCCCTCCACTTT. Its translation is CASSFTSTASSYNSPLHF.